One T cell receptor beta chain is described in this entry. Primers included in the PCR were 60 Vbeta and 13 Jbeta primers. Clones were read by immunoSEQ multiplex PCR, and TCRdb kept only the in-frame ones, dropping some. The repertoire consists of 200,000 to 250,000 clones, with around 89% occurring once and the leading ten covering less than 1.2%. This sample stems from a study of cytomegalovirus exposure and HLA in healthy donors. Germline V gene sequence: CDR1 SGHDT, CDR2 YYEEEE. This CDR3 is 13 amino acids long. With 0 bases removed from V and 6 bases from J, the gap between germline ends came to 10 bases.

The sample taken for sequencing was PBMCs. The source is a woman in her late teens or twenties in good health and CMV-seronegative. The chain links TRBV5-6 to TRBJ2-7; D is possibly TRBD1 (6 bases). This CDR3 reads CASSLATGPEQYF. The CDR3 nucleotides read TGTGCCAGCAGCTTGGCTACAGGGCCCGAGCAGTACTTC. The full variable domain, its missing parts supplied by reference TRBV5-6 and TRBJ2-7, is DAGVTQSPTHLIKTRGQQVTLRCSPKSGHDTVSWYQQALGQGPQFIFQYYEEEERQRGNFPDRFSGHQFPNYSSELNVNALLLGDSALYLCASSLATGPEQYFGPGTRLTVT.